This record covers a single T cell receptor beta chain. What antigen it recognizes has not been identified. No much larger clone exists at a distance of one base, and base qualities are not known. The library relied on the immunoSEQ multiplex PCR assay. The multiplex PCR relied on a mix of 60 forward primers for TCR Vbeta segments and 13 reverse primers for TCR Jbeta segments. The CDR3 region of rearranged TCR beta genes was amplified from genomic DNA with a multiplex PCR assay. The amplified TCR beta libraries were sequenced on the Illumina HiSeq System as 87-base-pair reads. In the source study's methods: A later analysis tallied roughly 78 million unique TCR beta chains across the roughly 610 repertoires, and approximately 12 million of those chains were shared by two or more donors. Raw reads were error-corrected and collapsed into unique sequences with a nearest-neighbor algorithm that merged closely related sequences to remove PCR and sequencing errors. V, D and J gene segments were assigned by aligning CDR3 sequences to IMGT reference sequences. For a sequence to be retained, at least a six-nucleotide match to both a V gene segment and a J gene segment was required. A rearrangement counted as productive if the CDR3 had no stop codons and remained in frame with V and J, and every other rearrangement counted as non-productive. Following IMGT convention, CDR3 was defined as the stretch from the second conserved V-encoded cysteine to the conserved J-encoded phenylalanine. Sequences without an unambiguous match to a single V gene segment were excluded from the earlier analysis of 500 to 700 of the donors. In an earlier analysis of a few hundred of the donors, a V segment was called functional when productive rearrangements were above 56.7%, and segregating when the standard deviation between donors exceeded 5%. A statistical classification framework was built to diagnose cytomegalovirus status from the catalog of TCR beta chain sequences. A later analysis assigned V and J genes by comparing TCR nucleotide sequences with IMGT/GENE-DB human TR gene sequences. Using the TCRdist pipeline, a later analysis assigned CDR3 sequences along with most-parsimonious VDJ recombination scenarios. A later analysis defined each TCR beta chain by its CDR3 amino acid sequence plus V-gene family, and excluded reads lacking a unique V-gene family. As a way to deal with suspected cross-contamination and a sequencing artifact, a later analysis dropped approximately 570 nucleotide sequences that were highly shared and had low generation probability. In a later analysis, a clonal expansion index was calculated for each public chain from normalized within-repertoire ranks of inferred template counts. In a later analysis, generation probabilities were computed with a VDJ recombination model fitted to out-of-frame rearrangements, and the resulting probabilities were checked against IGoR. In a later analysis, hypergeometric tests were used to score TCR-TCR, TCR-HLA and TCR-CMV co-occurrence, with a repertoire-size bias correction applied to TCR pairs. False discovery rates were estimated in a later analysis by permuting HLA or CMV assignments 20 times. A later analysis grouped co-occurring TCRs with DBSCAN, adding TCRdist sequence similarity when clustering within HLA-allele-positive subsets. Repertoires with fewer than 30,000 or more than 120,000 public chains were left out of co-occurrence clustering, as were five repertoires with anomalous nucleotide sharing. TCRdb re-hosts the immuneACCESS table, in-frame sequences only. Its copies lack some clones; in the studies checked, an unresolved V gene accounts for under half of them, and the cause for the rest is not known. For V, J and clone size, that table is used; D and trimming come from the DNA. The sample has around 150,000 clones on record, just under 85% of them singletons. 1.4% of the sample is taken by the ten largest.

The cohort consisted of some 730 healthy bone marrow donors. Cohort members were all nominally healthy when sampled, although unrecorded immune exposures were likely present. The donor was CMV seropositive and belonged to the group of about 290 seropositive cohort members. A peripheral blood sample was provided by each donor, and peripheral blood mononuclear cells were used for TCR beta sequencing. Genomic DNA was extracted from the blood cell samples with the Qiagen DNeasy Blood Extraction Kit. The data are from a study of cytomegalovirus exposure and HLA in healthy donors (dated by TCRdb to the late 2010s). For the study in its entirety: In an earlier analysis of some 550 of the donors, 250 to 350 Gb of sequence data and 95 million to 130 million unique TCR beta sequences from roughly 180 million T cells were reported. Roughly 300 gigabases of sequencing data and 70 million to 85 million unique TCR sequences were included in an early release covering several hundred HLA-typed donors. Among the roughly 400 genotyped donors, under 90% belonged to the genetic ancestry cluster associated with self-reported Caucasian donors. The study was designed to test whether signatures of past pathogen exposure could be identified by cataloging public T cell receptors. The T cell repertoires of some 700 subjects were profiled by immunosequencing and related to cytomegalovirus serostatus. Along with the approximately 700-subject first cohort, a separate validation cohort of 120 different subjects was used. The study combined high-throughput TCR immunosequencing, statistical association of individual TCRs with disease status, and machine learning to predict cytomegalovirus infection status. A later analysis re-examined previously published TCR beta repertoires from 500 to 700 donors and added high-resolution HLA genotyping to investigate patterns of TCR occurrence. The later analysis used no new phenotypic data to find candidate immune exposures, relying instead on TCR beta sequences and their occurrence across donors. An earlier analysis of a few hundred of the donors applied high-throughput TCR beta sequencing to assess whether each TCR beta V gene segment acted as functional or pseudogenic. Donor age, sex, ethnicity and CMV serostatus were compiled together with the repertoire data. Genome-wide SNP genotypes for about 60% of the roughly 700 donors were used in a later genetic analysis, which treated that subset as a discovery cohort. All discovery cohort repertoires had been generated using a single sequencing platform. Class I and class II HLA loci were covered by the typing at four-digit resolution. The number of donors typed differed by locus, with roughly 620-640 for A, B, C, DRB1 and DQB1, approximately 500 for DQA1, 606 for DPA1, and approximately 470 for DPB1. Five DR-DQ haplotypes were handled as single units for association and clustering, since linkage in the cohort was strong. On average, 235,054 unique TCR beta nucleotide sequences were sequenced per donor among more than 350 genotyped donors of the cohort, with roughly 19% of those sequences being non-productive. General study outcomes and caveats: A group of highly shared sequence variants was considered likely to be a technical artifact of the sequencing pipeline. The study gave a list of around 170 TCR beta chains associated with cytomegalovirus. For the cohort, immune exposure information was limited to CMV serostatus. In a later genetic analysis, a missense DCLRE1C variant was associated with V-gene and J-gene trimming of TCR beta chains, and the association was replicated in an independent cohort. It was suggested by the authors that the approach could potentially be generalized to other disease states and immunological phenotypes. According to a later analysis, TCR association rates differed among HLA loci, with DRB1 alleles showing the most associated TCRs and HLA-C alleles showing the fewest. Most TCR sequences were observed very rarely across donors, whereas some public TCRs were present in many individuals. According to a later genetic analysis, donors in an Asian-associated ancestry cluster had fewer N-insertions in productive TCRs than the approximately 630-donor mean. Three of the identified cytomegalovirus-associated TCR beta chains were confirmed in vitro to be specific for cytomegalovirus antigens. The cohort was sequenced for TCR beta chains only, and without alpha or paired-chain data the features that could be detected were limited. Strong co-occurrence of HLA alleles, especially DR and DQ, made assigning TCR associations to individual alleles difficult. Because HLA typing was unavailable for some donors at each locus, only the typed subset was used in association tests. A further reported finding was that TCR beta sequences accurately predicted the HLA-A and HLA-B alleles for most subjects in the first cohort. In a later analysis, most CMV-associated TCR beta chains were found to appear HLA-restricted, with HLA associations seemingly driven largely by CMV exposure. Because counts were too low, about 18 rarely observed V segments, including chromosome 9 orphons, were excluded from the earlier analysis of fewer than 650 of the donors. In an earlier analysis of approximately 590 of the donors, most TCR beta V segments appeared in productive rearrangements about 87% or about 30% of the time, broadly matching IMGT annotations. A later analysis reported that several top co-occurrence clusters appeared linked to parvovirus B19, influenza, CMV and Epstein-Barr virus. At a false discovery rate of 0.05, a later analysis linked 15,000 to 20,000 TCR beta sequences to specific HLA alleles. In both the original and validation cohorts, the classifier was reported to diagnose cytomegalovirus status with high specificity and sensitivity. Correlated functional status among segregating V segments might reflect linkage disequilibrium, but an unknown experimental factor could not be ruled out. Presence/absence analyses assumed roughly uniform sequencing depth across donors, an assumption that may not hold. Compared with equally common non-associated chains, HLA-associated TCR beta chains in a later analysis were more clonally expanded and had lower generation probabilities. The 87-base-pair reads could not distinguish some IMGT-functional V segments, including TRBV6-2 and TRBV6-3, so those segments were excluded.

The CDR1 and CDR2 encoded by the germline V gene are MDHEN and SYDVKM. The CDR3 holds 15 amino acids from the cysteine to the phenylalanine. The retained sequence is limited to the CDR3, 45 bases, with the frame set at the first base. Relative to germline, V is 4 bases shorter and J is 3 bases shorter, with 14 bases between their ends. Input material: PBMCs. The clonotype comes from a man in his thirties or forties in good health and CMV-seropositive. The sequence joins TRBV28 to TRBJ2-3, with no confidently assigned D gene. The CDR3 is CASSSVVTQTDTQYF. Here is the DNA: TGTGCCAGCAGTTCGGTGGTGACACAGACAGATACGCAGTATTTT.